These 32 T cell receptor beta chains came from one sample sequenced in a study of spatial heterogeneity in lung cancer. The time point: sample taken at primary tumor resection. Whole RNA, isolated from tumor, nontumor lung or frozen PBMC, was sequenced without prior sorting. One entry per CDR3 protein results from TCRdb running MiXCR on the 5' RACE reads. The sample includes under 15,000 distinct CDR3 sequences, 3.9% of them seen just once. The sample here was PBMCs, taken at surgery. These receptors were obtained from a male donor with early-stage non-small cell lung cancer.

This clonotype was detected ten times or more. Found in a library prepared for alpha chains, this beta chain is an off-target read, and its abundance has little meaning. The rearrangement links TRBV7-6 to TRBJ2-5; D is perhaps TRBD1 or TRBD2 (5 bases each). V lost 4 bases to trimming and J lost 5 bases, with 14 bases between them. The CDR3 sequence is 14 residues long. From germline, CDR1 is SGHVS and CDR2 FNYEAQ. The CDR3 coding sequence is TGTGCCAGCAGCTCCCCGTACGGGGCGGAGACCCAGTACTTC. Protein: CASSSPYGAETQYF.

This clonotype was counted ten times or more. Since the library was made to target alpha chains, this beta chain is a stray read and its abundance is not meaningful. This chain connects TRBV28 to TRBJ1-5; D gene unclear. Trimming stripped 0 bases from V and 0 bases from J, with 12 bases between. There are 17 residues in the CDR3. CDR1 is MDHEN, CDR2 SYDVKM, per germline. The CDR3 is CASSLWRQTYSNQPQHF. The DNA for the CDR3 is TGTGCCAGCAGTTTATGGAGGCAGACATATAGCAATCAGCCCCAGCATTTT.

This clonotype was seen ten or more times. This beta chain represents an off-target read in a library built for alpha chains; its size is of limited meaning. The chain joins TRBV20-1 to TRBJ2-5; a weak D match, TRBD1 (7 bases). In germline, CDR1 is DFQATT, CDR2 SNEGSKA (reference sequence). V was clipped by 6 bases and J by 7 bases, with 24 bases between them. CDR3 length: 15 residues. The CDR3 reads CSAKRVQGTGGTQYF. CDR3 coding DNA: TGCAGTGCCAAAAGAGTACAGGGGACCGGGGGGACCCAGTACTTC.

This clonotype was counted many times. Because the library targeted alpha chains, this beta chain is an off-target read whose size means little. CDR3 sequence: CASSESGSSQETQYF. For the CDR3, the DNA is TGCGCCAGCAGTGAGAGCGGGAGTTCCCAAGAGACCCAGTACTTC. This chain uses TRBV10-1 with TRBJ2-5; 8 nucleotides align to TRBD2. There are 15 residues in the CDR3. The junction had 3 bases not matched to a gene; V was cut back by 2 bases and J by 1 base. The V gene's germline CDR1 is WNHNN and CDR2 SYGVQD (reference sequence).

This clonotype was counted a few times. Being off target in a library aimed at alpha chains, this beta chain has a size of little meaning. The chain joins TRBV5-1 to TRBJ2-3; 7 nucleotides agree with TRBD2. The junction had 3 bases not matched to a gene; V was cut back by 0 bases and J by 5 bases. This CDR3 has 14 amino acids. CDR1 and CDR2 from the germline V gene are SGHRS and YFSETQ. CDR3 region: CASSLEVAGDTQYF. CDR3 in DNA: TGCGCCAGCAGCTTGGAGGTAGCGGGAGATACGCAGTATTTT.

The table lists this clonotype with many counts. This beta chain appears as a stray read in a library generated for alpha chains; its size is not informative. V usage is TRBV7-2 and J usage is TRBJ1-1; 9 nucleotides agree with TRBD1. The CDR3 consists of 14 residues. V lost 5 bases and J lost 4; bases outside the gene matches: 5. Germline loops: CDR1 SGHTA, CDR2 FQGNSA. The CDR3 region is CASSTRQGGTEAFF. In DNA, the CDR3 is TGTGCCAGCAGCACAAGACAGGGGGGCACTGAAGCTTTCTTT.

This clonotype was seen ten or more times. Little can be read into the size of this beta chain, an off-target read in a library designed for alpha chains. The chain joins TRBV7-2 to TRBJ2-3, with no clear D. The CDR3 has 12 residues. The V end lost 1 base, the J end lost 4 bases, and 3 bases lay between the germline ends. Germline V lookup: CDR1 SGHTA, CDR2 FQGNSA. CDR3 DNA: TGTGCCAGCAGCTTAGGTCCAGATACGCAGTATTTT. Its translation is CASSLGPDTQYF.

This clonotype has at least ten counts. Since the library was made to target alpha chains, this beta chain is a stray read and its abundance is not meaningful. The chain employs TRBV12-3 or TRBV12-4 and TRBJ1-1, with 7 nucleotides matching TRBD1. The CDR3 extends over 16 amino acids. The J segment lost 1 base and the V segment lost 5 bases, leaving 10 bases of the junction unmatched. The CDR3 region is CASSPRAGGGNTEAFF. The CDR3 DNA sequence: TGTGCCAGCAGTCCGCGGGCAGGGGGAGGGAACACTGAAGCTTTCTTT.

This clonotype occurred many times. This beta chain represents an off-target read in a library built for alpha chains; its size is of limited meaning. The CDR3 DNA is TGCGCCAGCAGCCAACGCAGGGGGCTTACAGATACGCAGTATTTT. Translation gives CASSQRRGLTDTQYF. The V and J genes are TRBV4-3 and TRBJ2-3; TRBD1 matches at 8 bases. Germline CDR1 reads LGHNA; CDR2 reads YSLEER. There are 15 residues in the CDR3. The ends lost 2 bases at V and 3 bases at J; junction bases unmatched: 4.

By sample fraction, this clonotype is medium-sized. Being off target in a library aimed at alpha chains, this beta chain has a size of little meaning. The gene calls are TRBV12-3 or TRBV12-4 and TRBJ1-2; 8 nucleotides agree with TRBD1. The CDR3 contains 15 residues. With 6 bases clipped from V and 1 base from J, the junction kept 7 bases outside the gene matches. As DNA, the CDR3 is TGTGCCAGCAGCCACTGGACAGGGAGTAACTATGGCTACACCTTC. Amino acid sequence: CASSHWTGSNYGYTF.

This clonotype was picked up many times. This beta chain appears as a stray read in a library generated for alpha chains; its size is not informative. V and J are TRBV28 and TRBJ2-1, with 14 bases aligning to TRBD2. The CDR3 extends over 18 amino acids. Germline V CDR1 and CDR2: MDHEN, SYDVKM. V gave up 7 bases and J gave up 0 bases; unmatched junction bases: 8. CDR3 sequence (DNA): TGTGCCAGCACCGAGACTAGCGGGAGGGCCGCCTCCTACAATGAGCAGTTCTTC. As protein: CASTETSGRAASYNEQFF.

In its sample, this clonotype ranks as medium-sized (0.01 to 0.1%). This beta chain lies outside the target of a library built for alpha chains; its clone size means little. The rearrangement links TRBV29-1 to TRBJ2-1; D is ambiguous. V gave up 4 bases and J gave up 8 bases, with 12 bases separating them. Germline assignment: CDR1 SQVTM and CDR2 ANQGSEA. The CDR3 length is 12 residues. The CDR3 protein is CSVGLLADEQFF. CDR3 in DNA: TGCAGCGTTGGCCTCTTAGCCGATGAGCAGTTCTTC.

This clonotype was seen many times. The library was designed around alpha chains, so this beta chain is a stray read whose abundance carries little weight. The V gene is TRBV2, the J gene TRBJ2-1, with TRBD2 matching 12 bases. Germline V lookup: CDR1 SNHLY, CDR2 FYNNEI. The CDR3 totals 18 residues. Trimming took 8 bases from V and 0 from J; bases not matched to a gene: 11. The DNA of the CDR3 is TGTGCCAGCTTGCCGACTAGCGGGAGTGGAGGCTCCTACAATGAGCAGTTCTTC. It translates to CASLPTSGSGGSYNEQFF.

This clonotype was seen at least ten times. Little can be read into the size of this beta chain, an off-target read in a library designed for alpha chains. The genes are TRBV27 and TRBJ1-2, with 8 positions matching TRBD1. The ends lost 4 bases at V and 7 bases at J; junction bases unmatched: 5. The germline V gene encodes CDR1 MNHEY and CDR2 SMNVEV (reference sequence). This CDR3 is 13 amino acids long. The CDR3 DNA follows: TGTGCCAGCAGTTCATGGACAGGGACTGGCTACACCTTC. This gives the protein CASSSWTGTGYTF.

In its sample, this clonotype was seen many times. The library was designed around alpha chains, so this beta chain is a stray read whose abundance carries little weight. The chain combines TRBV11-1 with TRBJ2-5; TRBD2 aligns across 10 bases. CDR3 length: 16 residues. Germline lookup yields CDR1 SGHAT and CDR2 FQDESV (reference sequence). Germline trimming cut 5 bases from V and 6 bases from J; bases unmatched to any gene: 12. The CDR3 here is CASSRIGLAGVKTQYF. The CDR3 DNA is TGTGCCAGCAGCCGAATTGGGCTAGCGGGAGTAAAGACCCAGTACTTC.

This clonotype was recorded at least ten times. This beta chain is an off-target read within a library intended for alpha chains, so its frequency means little. The V call is TRBV20-1, the J call TRBJ2-1; no clear D gene. This CDR3 contains 12 residues. Germline values: CDR1 DFQATT, CDR2 SNEGSKA (reference sequence). V shed 2 bases and J shed 9 bases, with 11 bases lying between them. CDR3 coding DNA: TGCAGTGCTAGACCCGCCCATGGTGAGCAGTTCTTC. Its translation is CSARPAHGEQFF.

This clonotype was picked up many times. Since the library was made to target alpha chains, this beta chain is a stray read and its abundance is not meaningful. The J gene is TRBJ2-3, the V gene TRBV20-1, with 9 bases that match TRBD1. The CDR3 contains 14 residues. Losses at the gene ends were 5 bases for V and 2 bases for J; bases not matched to a gene: 5. Germline V CDR1 and CDR2: DFQATT, SNEGSKA (reference sequence). CDR3 protein: CSALRQGVTDTQYF. The CDR3 DNA follows: TGCAGTGCTTTGAGACAGGGGGTCACAGATACGCAGTATTTT.

This clonotype occurred many times. Since it is a stray read in a library aimed at alpha chains, this beta chain has a size that is not meaningful. The chain joins TRBV7-9 to TRBJ2-6; TRBD1 might be the D (5 bases). The CDR3 loop spans 18 amino acids. CDR1 and CDR2 from the germline V gene are SEHNR and FQNEAQ (reference sequence). V dropped 3 bases and J dropped 2 bases, with 17 bases sitting between them. The CDR3 DNA follows: TGTGCCAGCAGCTTTCTGAGAGCAGGGCGCCCTGGGGCCAACGTCCTGACTTTC. This sequence encodes CASSFLRAGRPGANVLTF.

This clonotype was found many times. This beta chain was picked up by a library intended for alpha chains and is off target, so its count carries little meaning. This sequence joins TRBV24-1 and TRBJ2-1; 8 bases map to TRBD2. Per the germline V gene, CDR1 is KGHDR and CDR2 is SFDVKD. The CDR3 is 16 residues long. V was pared by 4 bases and J by 1 base, with 5 bases of the junction left unmatched. The CDR3 sequence: CATSDPSGRSYNEQFF. CDR3 in DNA: TGTGCCACCAGTGACCCTAGCGGGCGGTCCTACAATGAGCAGTTCTTC.

In this sample, this clonotype turned up many times. A library made for alpha chains picked up this beta chain off target, so its size means little. The chain couples TRBV24-1 to TRBJ2-3, with TRBD2 matching 7 bases. This CDR3 spans 15 amino acids. V trimming: 4 bases; J trimming: 5 bases; junction bases outside the gene matches: 8. Germline V gene sequence: CDR1 KGHDR, CDR2 SFDVKD. CDR3 sequence (DNA): TGTGCCACCAGTGACAAACGCCGCGGGGGAGATACGCAGTATTTT. Its translation is CATSDKRRGGDTQYF.

Comment on this clonotype: Found in a library prepared for alpha chains, this beta chain is an off-target read, and its abundance has little meaning. The V gene is TRBV4-1, the J gene TRBJ2-2; D is ambiguous. Deletions cut 6 bases from V and 4 bases from J, with 15 bases between. Per germline, CDR1 MGHRA and CDR2 YSYEKL. The CDR3 runs to 15 residues. The CDR3 protein is CASSPSLRGTGELFF. In DNA, the CDR3 is TGCGCCAGCAGTCCAAGCTTACGCGGCACCGGGGAGCTGTTTTTT.

This clonotype has ten or more counts. Being off target in a library aimed at alpha chains, this beta chain has a size of little meaning. V and J are TRBV6-2 or TRBV6-3 and TRBJ2-7, with 7 bases aligning to TRBD2. Germline CDR1 MNHEY, CDR2 SVGEGT. This CDR3 region has 12 residues. The junction had 1 base not matched to a gene; V was cut back by 2 bases and J by 6 bases. The CDR3 spells CASSYREGEQYF. The CDR3 nucleotides read TGTGCCAGCAGTTACAGGGAGGGCGAGCAGTACTTC.

Comment on this clonotype: This beta chain turned up in a library designed for alpha chains; as an off-target read, its abundance says little. The chain links TRBV6-5 to TRBJ2-2, with D perhaps given as TRBD1 or TRBD2 (5 bases each). The CDR3 covers 17 residues. The germline CDR1 and CDR2 sequences are MNHEY and SVGAGI. The V gene lost 5 bases and the J gene lost 0 bases, with 16 bases spanning the gap. The CDR3 DNA is TGTGCCAGCAGTCCAAACTACGGGACGACGAACACCGGGGAGCTGTTTTTT. Its protein product is CASSPNYGTTNTGELFF.

By share of the sample, this clonotype is medium-sized. A library prepared for alpha chains yielded this beta chain as an off-target read; its size is of little meaning. The chain links TRBV11-2 to TRBJ2-1; 8 bases fit TRBD1. Germline V gene sequence: CDR1 SGHAT, CDR2 FQNNGV. CDR3 length: 15 residues. The trim removed 6 bases at V and 3 bases at J, leaving 7 bases unmatched. As DNA, the CDR3 is TGTGCCAGCAGTCCTCTCGGACAGGGCTACAATGAGCAGTTCTTC. This codes for CASSPLGQGYNEQFF.

This clonotype appeared many times. For a library built for alpha chains, this beta chain is a stray read; little rests on its size. V gene TRBV11-2 combines with J gene TRBJ2-7; D unresolved. V was shortened by 8 bases and J by 2 bases, with 13 bases between the two germline ends. The CDR3 covers 13 residues. Germline V gene lookup returns CDR1 SGHAT and CDR2 FQNNGV. CDR3 region: CASGSSTTYEQYF. The DNA of the CDR3 is TGTGCCAGCGGGTCGTCGACGACCTACGAGCAGTACTTC.

This clonotype appeared a single time. Possible read error: a much larger clone is one base away. Little can be read into the size of this beta chain, an off-target read in a library designed for alpha chains. The chain uses TRBV30 and TRBJ2-7; D possibly matches TRBD1 or TRBD2 (5 bases each). In germline, CDR1 is GTSNPN, CDR2 SVGIG (reference sequence). V lost 5 bases and J 0 bases, leaving 8 bases between the germline ends. The CDR3 runs 12 residues. CDR3 DNA sequence: TGTGCCTGGCGGGGCAACTCCTACGAGCAGTACTTC. Translating gives CAWRGNSYEQYF.

Ten or more counts support this clonotype. This beta chain was picked up by a library intended for alpha chains and is off target, so its count carries little meaning. The chain carries TRBV12-3 or TRBV12-4 and TRBJ1-4; TRBD1 matches 9 bases. The CDR3 sequence is 14 residues long. After removal of 5 bases from V and 8 bases from J, the junction contained 6 bases not matched to a gene. This CDR3 is CASSPDRGGEKLFF. The CDR3 DNA sequence: TGTGCCAGCAGTCCGGACAGGGGTGGAGAAAAACTGTTTTTT.

This clonotype occurred many times. This beta chain appears as a stray read in a library generated for alpha chains; its size is not informative. V usage is TRBV5-1 and J usage is TRBJ2-3; D is unresolved. The germline CDR1 and CDR2 sequences are SGHRS and YFSETQ. Trimming stripped 6 bases from V and 1 base from J, with 15 bases between. The CDR3 loop spans 15 amino acids. The CDR3 region has the DNA TGCGCCAGCACCCGTTACAACTTCGGCACAGATACGCAGTATTTT. This translates into CASTRYNFGTDTQYF.

This clonotype was counted many times. The library was prepared for alpha chains; this beta chain is a stray read, so its frequency means little. The chain links TRBV4-1 to TRBJ1-6, with unresolved D. Germline CDR1 is MGHRA and CDR2 is YSYEKL. Trimming stripped 1 base from V and 6 bases from J, with 10 bases between. The CDR3 extends over 15 amino acids. In DNA form, the CDR3 reads TGCGCCAGCAGCCAAGCAACCTCTAGTAATTCACCCCTCCACTTT. It translates to CASSQATSSNSPLHF.

In its sample, this clonotype was seen many times. Compared with germline, one end of the junction differs, possibly owing to a read error. This beta chain turned up in a library designed for alpha chains; as an off-target read, its abundance says little. The genes are TRBV7-7 and TRBJ2-5; 9 bases agree with TRBD1. The germline V gene encodes CDR1 SSHAT and CDR2 FNYEAQ (reference sequence). This CDR3 contains 14 residues. The CDR3 loop reads CASSLGQGSETQYF. The DNA of the CDR3 is TGTGCTAGCAGCTTAGGACAGGGGTCAGAGACCCAGTACTTC.

In this sample, this clonotype turned up many times. For a library built for alpha chains, this beta chain is a stray read; little rests on its size. The chain carries TRBV29-1 and TRBJ2-3, with D maybe TRBD1 (6 bases). V was trimmed by 7 bases and J by 2 bases, leaving 10 bases between them. The germline V gene encodes CDR1 SQVTM and CDR2 ANQGSEA. The CDR3 covers 12 residues. This CDR3 is CSGRDNTDTQYF. In DNA, the CDR3 is TGCAGCGGCCGGGACAACACAGATACGCAGTATTTT.

In this sample, this clonotype turned up many times. Because this beta chain is a stray read in a library intended to capture alpha chains, its abundance should not be given much weight. V and J are TRBV29-1 and TRBJ2-1; 10 bases are a match to TRBD2. From germline, CDR1 is SQVTM and CDR2 ANQGSEA. The CDR3 covers 16 residues. With 3 bases clipped from V and 3 bases from J, the junction kept 8 bases outside the gene matches. The CDR3 coding sequence is TGCAGCGTTGAGGGCGGGGTAGCGGGAGGCTACAATGAGCAGTTCTTC. Translating gives CSVEGGVAGGYNEQFF.